This T cell receptor (beta chain) was retrieved from a study of T cells in Graves' hyperthyroidism and ophthalmopathy. This clonotype was counted ten times or more. Its antigen is not identified. It was RNA transcripts that yielded the amplified TCR beta CDR3 regions. HTBI primers were used for first-round RT-PCR of the TCR CDR3. TCRdb reprocessed the multiplex PCR reads with MiXCR, giving one entry per CDR3 protein. The sample has 450,000 to 600,000 distinct CDR3 sequences, just under 20% seen once. General observations from the study: Ophthalmopathy cases were set apart from stable hyperthyroidism by a 13 V-J model. A median around six months before onset, the model predicted ophthalmopathy. Most clonotypes expanded in thyroid above 0.001 were likewise present in blood.

CDR1 and CDR2 from the germline V gene are ENHRY and SYGVKD. The CDR3 loop spans 16 amino acids. J lost 4 bases, V lost 0 bases, and 5 bases had no gene match. Input material: blood. This chain joins TRBV10-3 and TRBJ2-1; 8 nucleotides align to TRBD2. The sequence came from a man aged 35 to 55 with Graves' ophthalmopathy. The CDR3 DNA reads as TGTGCCATCAGTGAGTCGAGCGGGGGAGCTTACAATGAGCAGTTCTTC. It specifies CAISESSGGAYNEQFF.